This TCR beta chain was recovered during a study of fetal regulatory T cell absence and autoimmunity. Overall study findings and caveats: Broadly similar TRB gene family usage was seen in pancreas and cord blood. Compared with cord blood, pancreas showed oligoclonal TCR enrichment, some clones over 90-fold. Antigen-driven pancreatic autoimmunity before birth in IPEX was inferred from oligoclonal enrichment.

The CDR3 spans 15 residues. The germline gives CDR1 SGHNT, CDR2 YENEEA. V was clipped by 3 bases and J by 4 bases, with 12 bases between them. TCRdb's copy holds only in-frame clones and misses some; the assay was immunoSEQ multiplex PCR. The table includes approximately 46,000 clones, about 86% detected once. For this clone: The antigen is undetermined.

Sequenced material: cord blood. The sequence came from a newborn boy with IPEX syndrome. The chain uses TRBV11-3 and TRBJ2-2; tentatively, D is TRBD1 or TRBD2 (5 bases each). The CDR3 coding sequence is TGTGCCAGCAGCTTGGAGGACACGTTCACCGGGGAGCTGTTTTTT. This translates into CASSLEDTFTGELFF. Full variable domain (outside the CDR3, taken from reference TRBV11-3 and TRBJ2-2): EAGVVQSPRYKIIEKKQPVAFWCNPISGHNTLYWYLQNLGQGPELLIRYENEEAVDDSQLPKDRFSAERLKGVDSTLKIQPAELGDSAVYLCASSLEDTFTGELFFGEGSRLTVL.